The rows below give T cell receptor beta chains drawn from one sample of a study of response to subunit inactivated influenza vaccine. TCRdb re-called the RT-PCR reads with MiXCR, one entry per CDR3 protein. The repertoire has about 620,000 distinct CDR3 sequences, about 12% of them found once; the top ten carry roughly 10%. Sequenced here: PBMCs from blood, sampled on the day of vaccination. Receptors were obtained from a man between 50 and 59 years old who received an inactivated influenza vaccine. CDR3s include the opening cysteine and the closing phenylalanine or tryptophan. D genes are given only for firm matches. Size values are once, few and many counts, or a class for expanded clones, and some rows have none.

DNA | CDR3 | J | D | V | size
TGTGCCAGCAGCCCTGACTTTAACACGCATGAGCAGTTCTTC | CASSPDFNTHEQFF | TRBJ2-1 | NA | TRBV7-2 | NA
TGTGCCACCAGTGACCGCCGGGACGCAGCCTACGAGCAGTACTTC | CATSDRRDAAYEQYF | TRBJ2-7 | NA | TRBV24-1 | NA
TGTGCCAGCAGTTTTTCACCGGCGTTAGGGTACACCGGGGAGCTGTTTTTT | CASSFSPALGYTGELFF | TRBJ2-2 | NA | TRBV6-5 | few
TGTGCCAGCTACGAGCGACGCGACTACGAGCAGTACTTC | CASYERRDYEQYF | TRBJ2-7 | NA | TRBV6-1 | NA
TGTGCCAGCAGCGTCGACCCAGGGGGCGGACAAGAGACCCAGTACTTC | CASSVDPGGGQETQYF | TRBJ2-5 | TRBD1 | TRBV9 | NA
TGTGCCAGCAGTAAACCCCCCCCGAGTACCTATGAGCAGTTCTTC | CASSKPPPSTYEQFF | TRBJ2-1 | NA | TRBV6-2/TRBV6-3 | few
TGTGCCAGCATCCGGGGACAAATTAGCACAGATACGCAGTATTTT | CASIRGQISTDTQYF | TRBJ2-3 | NA | TRBV12-3/TRBV12-4 | many
TGTGCCAGCAGAGGGACAGGGAGGACTGAAGCTTTCTTT | CASRGTGRTEAFF | TRBJ1-1 | TRBD1 | TRBV12-3/TRBV12-4 | few
TGTGCCAGCACGGCGGTTGGAAACACCATATATTTT | CASTAVGNTIYF | TRBJ1-3 | NA | TRBV12-3/TRBV12-4 | NA
TGTGCCAGCAGGGACAGCATTCGGGAAAAACTGTTTTTT | CASRDSIREKLFF | TRBJ1-4 | NA | TRBV6-1 | few
TGCGCCAGCAGGATTAACCTCTCCTACGAGCAGTACTTC | CASRINLSYEQYF | TRBJ2-7 | NA | TRBV5-1 | few
TGTGCCAGCAGTCTTACAGGGGGCGGATGGCAGCCCCAGCATTTT | CASSLTGGGWQPQHF | TRBJ1-5 | TRBD1 | TRBV6-2/TRBV6-3 | NA
TGCAGTGCTAGAGATCCTGCTAGCGGGAGTCCCGGCACAGATACGCAGTATTTT | CSARDPASGSPGTDTQYF | TRBJ2-3 | TRBD2 | TRBV20-1 | few
TGTGCCAGCAGCTTAGTAGGACCGGTGATGAACACTGAAGCTTTCTTT | CASSLVGPVMNTEAFF | TRBJ1-1 | NA | TRBV7-8 | NA
TGTGCCTGGAGTGTGACTAGCGGGAGGGCCACCGGGGAGCTGTTTTTT | CAWSVTSGRATGELFF | TRBJ2-2 | TRBD2 | TRBV30 | few
TGTGCCAGCAGCCCGCCGGGACTAGAGAGCACAGATACGCAGTATTTT | CASSPPGLESTDTQYF | TRBJ2-3 | TRBD2 | TRBV5-4 | NA
TGTGCTAGCAGCGGGGACAGGTTGGCCGAAAACATTCAGTACTTC | CASSGDRLAENIQYF | TRBJ2-4 | NA | TRBV7-7 | NA
TGTGCCAGCTCGCCCCGGGACGGCGACTACGAGCAGTACTTC | CASSPRDGDYEQYF | TRBJ2-7 | NA | TRBV18 | few
TGCAGTGGTACCGGTGGGGCCACGCAAGAGACCCAGTACTTC | CSGTGGATQETQYF | TRBJ2-5 | NA | TRBV20-1 | NA
TGTGCCAGCAGTTTCGGAGGGGCTGATGGCTACACCTTC | CASSFGGADGYTF | TRBJ1-2 | NA | TRBV12-3/TRBV12-4 | NA
TGTGCCATCAGCGGGACTAGCGGGACCACAGATACGCAGTATTTT | CAISGTSGTTDTQYF | TRBJ2-3 | TRBD2 | TRBV10-3 | few
TGTGCCAGCAGCCCTCACTTTCTAGCGGGAGAGGAGACCCAGTACTTC | CASSPHFLAGEETQYF | TRBJ2-5 | TRBD2 | TRBV7-2 | NA
TGTGCCAGCAGCTTAGCGATTTGGCCGAAACTTAACTATGGCTACACCTTC | CASSLAIWPKLNYGYTF | TRBJ1-2 | NA | TRBV7-2 | NA
TGTGCCAGCTCACCGAGGGGCTTCAATGAGCAGTTCTTC | CASSPRGFNEQFF | TRBJ2-1 | NA | TRBV18 | NA
TGCAGCGTTGAAGGGGACAGAAATGGCTACACCTTC | CSVEGDRNGYTF | TRBJ1-2 | TRBD1 | TRBV29-1 | many
TGTGCCAGCAGTTTGGAGGGGCAAGTTGGTGGCTACACCTTC | CASSLEGQVGGYTF | TRBJ1-2 | NA | TRBV12-3/TRBV12-4 | NA
TGTGCCAGCTCACCAACCGGGTATCTGGACACTGAAGCTTTCTTT | CASSPTGYLDTEAFF | TRBJ1-1 | NA | TRBV18 | NA
TGCGCCAGCAGCCAAGAGGGGCAGGGGGGCTACGAGCAGTACTTC | CASSQEGQGGYEQYF | TRBJ2-7 | NA | TRBV4-3 | few
TGTGCCAGCAGTGTAGGACTTCTCTCCTACGAGCAGTACTTC | CASSVGLLSYEQYF | TRBJ2-7 | NA | TRBV25-1 | few
TGTGCCTCCGAGAAGGACAGCAATGAGCAGTTCTTC | CASEKDSNEQFF | TRBJ2-1 | NA | TRBV10-3 | NA
TGCAGCACCTCTTGGGGACAGGGCGACACCGGGGAGCTGTTTTTT | CSTSWGQGDTGELFF | TRBJ2-2 | TRBD1 | TRBV29-1 | NA
TGTGCCACCAGTGATCCGCCCGGGGGAGTAAGCTACAATGAGCAGTTCTTC | CATSDPPGGVSYNEQFF | TRBJ2-1 | NA | TRBV24-1 | NA
TGCAGCGTCCAGCCCGACAGGGGCTACGAGCAGTACTTC | CSVQPDRGYEQYF | TRBJ2-7 | TRBD1 | TRBV29-1 | few
TGCAGCGTTGAGGTCAGGGGGCTTAGAGATACGCAGTATTTT | CSVEVRGLRDTQYF | TRBJ2-3 | TRBD1 | TRBV29-1 | NA
TGTGCCAGCAGTTTGGGCATTGGGGGGAACGAGCAGTACTTC | CASSLGIGGNEQYF | TRBJ2-7 | NA | TRBV27 | few
TGTGCCAGCAGCTCAGCGGGAGTGCAGTTCTTC | CASSSAGVQFF | TRBJ2-1 | TRBD2 | TRBV12-3/TRBV12-4 | many
TGCGCCAGCAGGGGGCAGTTAAAAATGAACACTGAAGCTTTCTTT | CASRGQLKMNTEAFF | TRBJ1-1 | NA | TRBV5-1 | NA
TGTGCCATCAGTCCAGGGGGTAATGAGCAGTTCTTC | CAISPGGNEQFF | TRBJ2-1 | TRBD1 | TRBV10-3 | once
TGTGCCAGCAGCTTAGCCCAGGGCCTCTTGGAGTTCTTC | CASSLAQGLLEFF | TRBJ2-1 | NA | TRBV7-9 | many
TGTGCCAGCAGTTTAGCGGGTCGGACCCTGATGAACACTGAAGCTTTCTTT | CASSLAGRTLMNTEAFF | TRBJ1-1 | NA | TRBV12-3/TRBV12-4 | NA
TGTGCCAGTGGGCCCTTTCAAGAGACCCAGTACTTC | CASGPFQETQYF | TRBJ2-5 | NA | TRBV28 | few
TGTGCCAGCAGCTTAGAGGACAGGGACCAAGAGACCCAGTACTTC | CASSLEDRDQETQYF | TRBJ2-5 | TRBD1 | TRBV7-8 | few
TGTGCCAGCAGTTTTTTAGGGGATAATTCACCCCTCCACTTT | CASSFLGDNSPLHF | TRBJ1-6 | NA | TRBV12-3/TRBV12-4 | many
TGCGCCAGCAGCTTGCAGAGTCGGGCGCAGTTCTTC | CASSLQSRAQFF | TRBJ2-1 | NA | TRBV5-1 | many
TGTGCCAAAAGGATTTGGACAGGAGACTCTGGGGCCAACGTCCTGACTTTC | CAKRIWTGDSGANVLTF | TRBJ2-6 | TRBD1 | TRBV15 | few
TGCAGTGCTAGAGGGGGGACCTATGGCTACACCTTC | CSARGGTYGYTF | TRBJ1-2 | NA | TRBV20-1 | NA
TGCAGTGCTAGAGATATTGGACTAGCGGGAGTCTACAATGAGCAGTTCTTC | CSARDIGLAGVYNEQFF | TRBJ2-1 | TRBD2 | TRBV20-1 | NA
TGTGCCAGCAGTTTGACAGGGAGGTTGCAGCCCCAGCATTTT | CASSLTGRLQPQHF | TRBJ1-5 | TRBD1 | TRBV12-3/TRBV12-4 | NA
TGCGCCAGCAGCTTGGCCGAATCCACTTACAATGAGCAGTTCTTC | CASSLAESTYNEQFF | TRBJ2-1 | NA | TRBV5-1 | many
TGTGCCAGCAGTTCTCCGGGACAGGGGACGAAAGGCTATGGCTACACCTTC | CASSSPGQGTKGYGYTF | TRBJ1-2 | TRBD1 | TRBV6-5 | few
TGTGCCAGCAGTTCCGGGGGCCCAACCGTGGATACGCAGTATTTT | CASSSGGPTVDTQYF | TRBJ2-3 | NA | TRBV28 | few
TGTGCCAGCGAGCCAACTAGCGGGAGAGGGACAGATACGCAGTATTTT | CASEPTSGRGTDTQYF | TRBJ2-3 | TRBD2 | TRBV28 | many
TGTGCCAGCAGGGGAATGCTAGCCAAAAACATTCAGTACTTC | CASRGMLAKNIQYF | TRBJ2-4 | NA | TRBV6-2/TRBV6-3 | few
TGTGCCAGCACCAAGCCATTGACCGGGGAGGAACAGGCGACGGACGAGCAGTACTTC | CASTKPLTGEEQATDEQYF | TRBJ2-7 | NA | TRBV4-2 | many
TGTGCCAGCAGCTACGGACAGGGGGCGTTACAGGGACAGTACTTC | CASSYGQGALQGQYF | TRBJ2-7 | TRBD1 | TRBV11-2 | many
TGCGCCAGCAGCTTGGAGTCAGGGGGTATCTACGAGCAGTACTTC | CASSLESGGIYEQYF | TRBJ2-7 | TRBD1 | TRBV5-1 | few
TGCGCCAGCAGCCAAGTTGCGGGGGAGTACGAGCAGTACTTC | CASSQVAGEYEQYF | TRBJ2-7 | TRBD2 | TRBV4-1 | few